This TCR beta chain was identified during a study of blood T cell repertoires in COVID-19. The overall study: Spain, Italy and the United States supplied samples that represented acute and convalescent COVID-19.

Germline assignment: CDR1 LNHDA and CDR2 SQIVND (reference sequence). The CDR3 length is 16 residues. Trimming at V came to 5 bases and at J to 3 bases, leaving 12 bases not matched to a gene. In the study's own analysis: Reference gene primer amplification gave nucleated cell count estimates. The method was immunoSEQ multiplex PCR; TCRdb's version includes in-frame clones alone and lacks a portion of them. The DNA gave D and trimming, while V, J and clone size come from that table. The sample shows 150,000 to 200,000 clones, around three quarters of them seen only once. Sequenced sample: peripheral blood. This TCR was sampled from a man aged 55 to 70 with active or convalescent COVID-19. The V and J genes are TRBV19 and TRBJ1-1, with 7 bases aligning to TRBD1. Here the CDR3 DNA reads TGTGCCAGTAGTGTAAAAGACAGGGATGTCCACACTGAAGCTTTCTTT. Its translation is CASSVKDRDVHTEAFF.